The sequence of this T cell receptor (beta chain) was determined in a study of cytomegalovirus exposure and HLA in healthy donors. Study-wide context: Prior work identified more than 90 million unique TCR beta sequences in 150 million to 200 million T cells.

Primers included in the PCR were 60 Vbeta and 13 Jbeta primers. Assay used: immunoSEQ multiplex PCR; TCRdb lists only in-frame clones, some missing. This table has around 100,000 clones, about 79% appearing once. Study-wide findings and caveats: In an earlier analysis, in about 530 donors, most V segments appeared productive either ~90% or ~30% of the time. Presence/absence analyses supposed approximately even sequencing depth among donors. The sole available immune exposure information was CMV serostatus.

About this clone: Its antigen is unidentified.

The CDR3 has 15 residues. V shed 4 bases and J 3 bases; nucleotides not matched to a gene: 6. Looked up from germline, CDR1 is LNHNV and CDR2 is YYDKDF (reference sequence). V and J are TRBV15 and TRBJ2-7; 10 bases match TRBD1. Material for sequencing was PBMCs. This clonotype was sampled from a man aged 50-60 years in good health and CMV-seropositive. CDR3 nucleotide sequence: TGTGCCACCAGCACCCGGACAGGGGGTTTCTACGAGCAGTACTTC. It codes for CATSTRTGGFYEQYF.